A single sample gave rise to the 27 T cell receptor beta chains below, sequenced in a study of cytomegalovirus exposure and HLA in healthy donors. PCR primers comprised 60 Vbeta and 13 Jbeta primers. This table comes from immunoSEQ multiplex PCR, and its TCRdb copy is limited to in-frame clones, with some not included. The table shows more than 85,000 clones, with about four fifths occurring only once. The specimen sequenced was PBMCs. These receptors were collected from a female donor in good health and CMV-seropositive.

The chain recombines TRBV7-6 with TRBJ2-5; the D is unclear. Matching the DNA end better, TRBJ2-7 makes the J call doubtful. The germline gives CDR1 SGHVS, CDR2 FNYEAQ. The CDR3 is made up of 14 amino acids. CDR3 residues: CASSPLTPHSEQYF. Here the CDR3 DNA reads TGTGCCAGCAGCCCTTTGACTCCCCACTCCGAGCAGTACTTC.

The CDR3 DNA reads as TGTGCCAGCAGCTCCGGGACAGGTTTTTACCAAGAGACCCAGTACTTC. Protein product: CASSSGTGFYQETQYF. J is TRBJ2-5 and V is TRBV5-5; 8 bases agree with TRBD1. The CDR3 spans 16 residues. Germline V gene data show CDR1 as SGHKS and CDR2 as YYEKEE (reference sequence). Losses at the gene ends were 3 bases for V and 0 bases for J; bases not matched to a gene: 7.

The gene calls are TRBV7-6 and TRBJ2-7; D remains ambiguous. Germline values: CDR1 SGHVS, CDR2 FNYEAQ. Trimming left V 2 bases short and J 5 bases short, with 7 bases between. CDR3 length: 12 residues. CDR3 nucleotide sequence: TGTGCCAGCAGCTTAAATCCCAACGAGCAGTACTTC. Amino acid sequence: CASSLNPNEQYF.

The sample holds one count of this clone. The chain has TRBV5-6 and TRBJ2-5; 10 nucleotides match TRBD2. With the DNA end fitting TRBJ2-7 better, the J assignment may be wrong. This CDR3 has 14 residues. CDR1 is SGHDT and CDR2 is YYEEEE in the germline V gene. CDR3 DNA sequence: TGTGCCAGCAGCTCGAGCGGGGGGGTCCGCGAGCAGTACTTC. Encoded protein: CASSSSGGVREQYF.

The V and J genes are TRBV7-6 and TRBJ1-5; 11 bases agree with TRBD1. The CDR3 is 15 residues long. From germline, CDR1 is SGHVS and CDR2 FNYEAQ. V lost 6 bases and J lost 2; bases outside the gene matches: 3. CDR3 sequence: CASRRGQGGNQPQHF. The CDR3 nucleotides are TGTGCCAGCAGGCGGGGACAGGGGGGCAATCAGCCCCAGCATTTT.

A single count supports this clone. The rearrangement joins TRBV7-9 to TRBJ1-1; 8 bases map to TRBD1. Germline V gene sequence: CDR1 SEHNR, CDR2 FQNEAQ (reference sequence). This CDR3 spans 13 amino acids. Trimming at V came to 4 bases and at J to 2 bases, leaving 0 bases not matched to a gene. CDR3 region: CASSSGGNTEAFF. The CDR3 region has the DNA TGTGCCAGCAGCTCAGGGGGCAACACTGAAGCTTTCTTT.

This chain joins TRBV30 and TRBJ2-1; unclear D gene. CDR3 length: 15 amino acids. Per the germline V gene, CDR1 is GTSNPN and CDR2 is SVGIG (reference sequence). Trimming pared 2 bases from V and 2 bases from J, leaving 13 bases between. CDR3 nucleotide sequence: TGTGCCTGGAGTTTGTGGGCAACCCCCTACAATGAGCAGTTCTTC. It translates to CAWSLWATPYNEQFF.

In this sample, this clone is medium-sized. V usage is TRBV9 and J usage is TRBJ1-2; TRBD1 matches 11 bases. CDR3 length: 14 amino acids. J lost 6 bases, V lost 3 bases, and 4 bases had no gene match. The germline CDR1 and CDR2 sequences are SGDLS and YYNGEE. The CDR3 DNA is TGTGCCAGCAGCGGGACAGGGGGCGGGGATGGCTACACCTTC. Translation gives CASSGTGGGDGYTF. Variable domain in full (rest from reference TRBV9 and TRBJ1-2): DSGVTQTPKHLITATGQRVTLRCSPRSGDLSVYWYQQSLDQGLQFLIQYYNGEERAKGNILERFSAQQFPDLHSELNLSSLELGDSALYFCASSGTGGGDGYTFGSGTRLTVV.

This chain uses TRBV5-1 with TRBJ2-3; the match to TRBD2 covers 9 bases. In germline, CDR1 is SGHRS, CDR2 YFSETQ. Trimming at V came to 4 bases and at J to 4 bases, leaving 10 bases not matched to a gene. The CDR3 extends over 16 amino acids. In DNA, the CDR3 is TGCGCCAGCAGCCCACCTTCCGCGGGGGGGCCAGATACGCAGTATTTT. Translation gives CASSPPSAGGPDTQYF.

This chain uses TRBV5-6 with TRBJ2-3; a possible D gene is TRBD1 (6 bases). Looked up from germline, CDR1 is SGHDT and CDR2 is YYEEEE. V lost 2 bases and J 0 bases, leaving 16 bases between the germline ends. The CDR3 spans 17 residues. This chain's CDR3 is CASSFKGQGLSTDTQYF. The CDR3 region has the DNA TGTGCCAGCAGCTTTAAGGGGCAGGGGCTTAGCACAGATACGCAGTATTTT.

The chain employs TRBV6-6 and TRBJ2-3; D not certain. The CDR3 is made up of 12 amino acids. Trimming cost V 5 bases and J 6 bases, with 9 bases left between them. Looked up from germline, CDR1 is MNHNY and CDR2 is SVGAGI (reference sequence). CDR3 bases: TGTGCCAGCAGTCAACCCGCGGATACGCAGTATTTT. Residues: CASSQPADTQYF.

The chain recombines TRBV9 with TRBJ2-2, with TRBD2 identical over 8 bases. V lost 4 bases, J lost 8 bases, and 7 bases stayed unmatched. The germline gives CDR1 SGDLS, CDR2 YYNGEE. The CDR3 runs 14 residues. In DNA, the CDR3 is TGTGCCAGCAGCCCTCTAGCGGGCGGGGGGGAGCTGTTTTTT. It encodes CASSPLAGGGELFF.

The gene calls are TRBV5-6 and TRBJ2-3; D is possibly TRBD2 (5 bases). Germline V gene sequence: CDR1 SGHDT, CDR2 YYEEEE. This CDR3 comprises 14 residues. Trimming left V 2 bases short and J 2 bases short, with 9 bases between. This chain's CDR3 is CASSFSGSTDTQYF. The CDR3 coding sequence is TGTGCCAGCAGCTTCTCGGGATCCACAGATACGCAGTATTTT.

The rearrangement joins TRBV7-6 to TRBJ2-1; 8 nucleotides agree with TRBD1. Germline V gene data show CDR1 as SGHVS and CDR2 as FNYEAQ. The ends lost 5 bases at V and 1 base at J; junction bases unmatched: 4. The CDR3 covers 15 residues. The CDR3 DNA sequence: TGTGCCAGCAGCCCCCGGACAGGGTCCTACAATGAGCAGTTCTTC. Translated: CASSPRTGSYNEQFF.

The CDR3 protein is CASSLARGLAQETQYF. For the CDR3, the DNA is TGTGCCAGCAGCTTGGCCCGGGGACTAGCCCAAGAGACCCAGTACTTC. This chain links TRBV12-1 with TRBJ2-5; the D segment call TRBD2 is taken from the table without a DNA check. TRBV12-1 is labeled a pseudogene. The CDR3 is made up of 16 amino acids.

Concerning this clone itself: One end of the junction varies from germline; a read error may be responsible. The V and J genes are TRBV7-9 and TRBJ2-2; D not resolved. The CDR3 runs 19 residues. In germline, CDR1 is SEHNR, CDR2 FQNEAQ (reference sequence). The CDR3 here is CSSSPLMGSPFWDTGELFF. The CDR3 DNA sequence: TGTTCCAGCAGCCCCCTTATGGGTAGCCCGTTCTGGGACACCGGGGAGCTGTTTTTT.

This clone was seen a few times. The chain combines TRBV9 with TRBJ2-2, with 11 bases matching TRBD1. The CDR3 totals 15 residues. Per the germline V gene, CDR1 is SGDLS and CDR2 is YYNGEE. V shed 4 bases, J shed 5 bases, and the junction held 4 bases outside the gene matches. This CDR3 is CASSLGTGGTGELFF. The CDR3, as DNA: TGTGCCAGCAGCTTAGGGACAGGGGGGACCGGGGAGCTGTTTTTT.

CDR3 bases: TGTGCCAGCAGGGGGCAGGGGGAAAACCAAGAGACCCAGTACTTC. It yields the protein CASRGQGENQETQYF. This chain links TRBV2 with TRBJ2-5; 7 positions match TRBD1. The CDR3 has 15 residues. CDR1 SNHLY and CDR2 FYNNEI come from the germline V gene. V trimming: 6 bases; J trimming: 0 bases; junction bases outside the gene matches: 7.

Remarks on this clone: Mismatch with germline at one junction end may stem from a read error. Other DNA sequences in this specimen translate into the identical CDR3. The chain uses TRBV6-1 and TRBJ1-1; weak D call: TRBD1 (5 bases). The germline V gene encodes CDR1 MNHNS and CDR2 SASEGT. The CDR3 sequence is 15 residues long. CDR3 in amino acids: CASSEGQIMNTEAFF. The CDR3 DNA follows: TGTGCCAGCAGTGAAGGACAGATCATGAACACTGAAGCCTTCTTT.

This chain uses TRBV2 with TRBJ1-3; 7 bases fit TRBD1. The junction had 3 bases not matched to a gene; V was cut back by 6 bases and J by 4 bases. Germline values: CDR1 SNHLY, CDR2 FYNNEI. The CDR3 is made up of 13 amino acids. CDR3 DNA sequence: TGTGCCAGCAGACAGGGGATCGGAAACACCATATATTTT. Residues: CASRQGIGNTIYF.

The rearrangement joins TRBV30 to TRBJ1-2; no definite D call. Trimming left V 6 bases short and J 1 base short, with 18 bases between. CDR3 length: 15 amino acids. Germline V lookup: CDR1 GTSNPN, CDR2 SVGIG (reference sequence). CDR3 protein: CACHLGVTHNYGYTF. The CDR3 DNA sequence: TGTGCCTGCCACCTCGGGGTTACACATAACTATGGCTACACCTTC. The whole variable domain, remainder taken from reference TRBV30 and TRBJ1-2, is SQTIHQWPATLVQPVGSPLSLECTVEGTSNPNLYWYRQAAGRGLQLLFYSVGIGQISSEVPQNLSASRPQDRQFILSSKKLLLSDSGFYLCACHLGVTHNYGYTFGSGTRLTVV.

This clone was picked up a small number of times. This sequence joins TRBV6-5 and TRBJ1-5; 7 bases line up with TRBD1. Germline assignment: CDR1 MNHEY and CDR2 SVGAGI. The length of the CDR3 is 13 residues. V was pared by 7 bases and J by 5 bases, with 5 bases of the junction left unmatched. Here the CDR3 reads CASTQGVYQPQHF. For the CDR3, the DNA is TGTGCCAGCACCCAGGGGGTCTATCAGCCCCAGCATTTT.

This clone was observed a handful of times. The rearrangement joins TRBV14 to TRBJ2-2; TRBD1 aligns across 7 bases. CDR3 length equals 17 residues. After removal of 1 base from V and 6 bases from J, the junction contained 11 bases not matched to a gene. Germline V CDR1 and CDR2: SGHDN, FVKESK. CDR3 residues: CASSQGRDRVIAGELFF. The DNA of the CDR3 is TGTGCCAGCAGCCAAGGCAGAGACAGGGTAATTGCCGGGGAGCTGTTTTTT.

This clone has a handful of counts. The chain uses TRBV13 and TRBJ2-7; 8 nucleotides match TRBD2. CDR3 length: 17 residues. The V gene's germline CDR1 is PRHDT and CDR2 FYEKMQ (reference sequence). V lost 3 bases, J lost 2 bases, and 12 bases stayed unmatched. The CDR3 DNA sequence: TGTGCCAGCAGCTTTCGTCATCGGGCGGGAGGACCCTACGAGCAGTACTTC. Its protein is CASSFRHRAGGPYEQYF.

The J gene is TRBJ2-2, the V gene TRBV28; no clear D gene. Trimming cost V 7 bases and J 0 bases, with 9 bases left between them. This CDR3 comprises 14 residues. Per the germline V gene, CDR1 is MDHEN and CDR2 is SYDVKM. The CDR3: CASMNSPNTGELFF. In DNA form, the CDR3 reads TGTGCCAGCATGAACAGCCCGAACACCGGGGAGCTGTTTTTT.

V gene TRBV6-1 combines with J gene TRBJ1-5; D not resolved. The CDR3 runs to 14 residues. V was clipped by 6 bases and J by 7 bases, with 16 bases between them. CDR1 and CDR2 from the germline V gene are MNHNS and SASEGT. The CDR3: CASRITSGGQPQHF. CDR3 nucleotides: TGTGCCAGCAGGATAACTAGTGGTGGCCAGCCCCAGCATTTT.

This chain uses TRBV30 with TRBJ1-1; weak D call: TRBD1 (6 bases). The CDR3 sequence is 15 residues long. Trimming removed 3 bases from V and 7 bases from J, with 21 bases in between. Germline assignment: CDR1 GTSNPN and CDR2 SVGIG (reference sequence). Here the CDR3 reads CAWSRWGGGDIEAFF. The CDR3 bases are TGTGCCTGGAGCCGCTGGGGTGGGGGGGACATTGAAGCTTTCTTT.